The source of this T cell receptor beta chain is a study of blood T cells in healthy people across ages. Only one count was recorded for this clonotype. Its antigen is still unknown. Germline assignment: CDR1 MNHEY and CDR2 SVGAGI. Unmatched junction bases numbered 10, after V lost 10 bases and J lost 5 bases. The CDR3 runs to 14 residues. Broader study findings: TCR beta diversity per million T cells fell roughly linearly with age. Diversity of TCR beta correlated strongly with naive T cell percentage. Compared with aged donors, long-lived donors showed fewer expanded clones, suggesting selection.

Combining a sample-barcoded 5' primer with a J-beta primer mix, a second PCR ran for 7 to 11 cycles. TCRdb ran MiXCR on the 5' RACE reads and lists one entry per CDR3 protein. In the table there are about 1.8 million distinct CDR3 sequences, 49% of which are singletons. The receptor was derived from a woman between 40 and 50 years old in good health. This sequence joins TRBV6-5 and TRBJ1-4, with 7 bases identical to TRBD1. The sample comprised blood. CDR3 DNA sequence: TGTGCCACCTTTCGGGTCAGGGGGAATGAAAAACTGTTTTTT. This sequence encodes CATFRVRGNEKLFF.